This T cell receptor beta chain was sequenced for a study of memory CD4+ T cells and cytomegalovirus serostatus. At the level of the study: Donors were healthy Belgian adults, under ten CMV seropositive and fewer than 30 seronegative.

The CDR3 has 14 residues. The ends lost 2 bases at V and 2 bases at J; junction bases unmatched: 0. The germline V gene has CDR1 KGHSH and CDR2 LQKENI. The sort gate was single viable CD3+CD4+CD8-CD45RO+ cells for memory CD4+ T cells. The assay was immunoSEQ multiplex PCR, and TCRdb's table has in-frame clones only and misses some. The data contain under 75,000 clones, less than 85% of them singletons. As to this clone: No antigen is known for it.

Overall study results and limits: CMV serostatus prediction reached median AUC approximately 0.95, or 0.91 with US-trained model.

The chain has TRBV18 and TRBJ2-5; 9 bases align to TRBD1. Sequencing was performed on memory CD4+ T cells from blood. This sequence was found in an adult in good health and CMV-seronegative. Some clones in this sample may be carry-over from other donors' samples. The CDR3 sequence: CASSPGTGQETQYF. As DNA, the CDR3 is TGTGCCAGCTCACCAGGGACAGGGCAAGAGACCCAGTACTTC.